A selection of T cell receptor beta chains follows, all from one sample in a study of cytomegalovirus exposure and HLA in healthy donors. Only in-frame clones appear in the TCRdb table, and some are missing; sequencing was by immunoSEQ multiplex PCR. The sample includes about 110,000 clones, approximately 70% of them seen just once. The sample taken for sequencing was PBMCs. These receptors came from a woman in her 30s in good health and CMV-seronegative. The CDR3 runs from the conserved cysteine through the conserved F or W. D genes are given only for firm matches. A row's size may be missing; if present it is once, few, many or a size class.

j_call clone_size v_call d_call cdr3_aa cdr3_nt
TRBJ1-2 . TRBV30 . CAWRKDFEGGYTF TGTGCCTGGAGAAAGGATTTCGAGGGTGGCTACACCTTC
TRBJ2-3 . TRBV7-9 . CASSRGRSTDTQYF TGTGCCAGCAGCCGAGGGCGTAGCACAGATACGCAGTATTTT
TRBJ1-4 . TRBV30 . CAWSPYGAGVEEKLFF TGTGCCTGGAGTCCATATGGGGCAGGGGTCGAGGAAAAACTGTTTTTT
TRBJ1-2 . TRBV15 TRBD1 CATHGTGLNGYTF TGTGCCACCCATGGGACAGGGCTGAATGGCTACACCTTC
TRBJ1-5 few TRBV29-1 TRBD1 CSVADRVGQPQHF TGCAGCGTTGCCGACAGGGTGGGTCAGCCCCAGCATTTT
TRBJ2-5 . TRBV14 . CASSQQTTGTQYF TGTGCCAGCAGCCAACAAACCACGGGGACCCAGTACTTC
TRBJ1-1 . TRBV5-4 TRBD1 CASTGGAKTEAFF TGTGCCAGTACAGGGGGCGCAAAAACTGAAGCTTTCTTT
TRBJ1-2 few TRBV15 . CATSRDSYGYTF TGTGCCACCAGCAGAGACAGCTATGGCTACACCTTC
TRBJ1-1 few TRBV27 . CASSSPAGSTEAFF TGTGCCAGCAGTTCCCCGGCGGGTAGCACTGAAGCTTTCTTT
TRBJ2-3 . TRBV5-1 TRBD1 CASSLGQTDTQYF TGCGCCAGCAGCCTGGGACAGACAGATACGCAGTATTTT
TRBJ1-4 . TRBV6-1 . CASSAGDYNEKLFF TGTGCCAGCAGTGCCGGCGACTACAATGAAAAACTGTTTTTT
TRBJ2-7 few TRBV7-9 TRBD2 CASSSLAGGYEQYF TGTGCCAGCAGCTCCTTAGCGGGAGGCTACGAGCAGTACTTC
TRBJ1-2 . TRBV5-6 TRBD1 CASSLTDRCGYTF TGTGCCAGCAGCCTTACGGACAGGTGTGGCTACACCTTC
TRBJ1-6 . TRBV7-6 . CASSLASGQFHYNSPLHF TGTGCCAGCAGCTTAGCTAGCGGCCAATTCCACTATAATTCACCCCTCCACTTT
TRBJ1-5 few TRBV10-3 . CAISENSRVGNQPQHF TGTGCCATCAGTGAGAATAGCAGGGTAGGCAATCAGCCCCAGCATTTT
TRBJ1-5 few TRBV4-1 TRBD1 CASSQGIGGLNQPQHF TGCGCCAGCAGCCAAGGTATAGGGGGCCTCAATCAGCCCCAGCATTTT
TRBJ2-5 . TRBV19 TRBD2 CASSGLAGYQETQYF TGTGCCAGTAGTGGACTAGCGGGATATCAAGAGACCCAGTACTTC
TRBJ1-5 . TRBV18 TRBD1 CASSPGQGLNQPQHF TGTGCCAGCTCACCCGGACAGGGCCTCAATCAGCCCCAGCATTTT
TRBJ2-3 . TRBV6-9 . CASSYRREGDTQYF TGTGCCAGCAGTTATCGGCGGGAAGGGGATACGCAGTATTTT
TRBJ1-5 . TRBV12-5 . CASGLHPHQGQPQHF TGTGCTAGTGGTCTTCACCCCCACCAGGGTCAGCCCCAGCATTTT
TRBJ1-2 . TRBV27 . CASSLLGGQDSFGYTF TGTGCCAGCAGTTTATTAGGTGGGCAGGACTCCTTCGGCTACACCTTC
TRBJ2-2 . TRBV5-1 TRBD2 CASREGLAELFF TGCGCCTCCAGGGAGGGGTTGGCGGAGCTGTTTTTT
TRBJ1-1 . TRBV27 . CASSFRGGNTEAFF TGTGCCAGCAGTTTTCGGGGGGGGAACACTGAAGCTTTCTTT
TRBJ2-1 . TRBV6-5 TRBD2 CASSYSGGRGALGQFF TGTGCCAGCAGTTACTCTGGCGGGAGGGGTGCCTTGGGGCAGTTCTTC
TRBJ2-1 . TRBV7-9 . CASSSPGEGEQFF TGTGCCAGCAGCTCCCCGGGAGAAGGGGAGCAGTTCTTC
TRBJ2-7 . TRBV29-1 TRBD1 CSAGTGSNEQYF TGCAGCGCTGGGACAGGGTCCAACGAGCAGTACTTC
TRBJ2-3 few TRBV2 . CASSALTSTDTQYF TGTGCCAGCAGTGCACTTACTAGCACAGATACGCAGTATTTT
TRBJ2-1 . TRBV7-2 . CASSLAGGPNEQFF TGTGCCAGCAGCTTAGCGGGGGGGCCAAATGAGCAGTTCTTC
TRBJ1-1 . TRBV7-8 . CASSLGGGPTEAFF TGTGCCAGCAGCTTAGGAGGAGGTCCCACTGAAGCTTTCTTT
TRBJ2-1 . TRBV6-6 TRBD2 CASSTSISGGIIGQFF TGTGCCAGCAGTACGTCAATTAGCGGGGGGATTATAGGGCAGTTCTTC
TRBJ2-2 . TRBV7-9 . CASSLGHNYFSGELFF TGTGCCAGCAGCTTAGGGCATAATTATTTTTCCGGGGAGCTGTTTTTT
TRBJ2-1 . TRBV9 TRBD2 CASSVAASGGLSTRQFF TGTGCCAGCAGCGTAGCAGCTAGCGGGGGCCTATCCACCCGGCAGTTCTTC
TRBJ1-2 . TRBV9 . CASSASRGRGNYGYTF TGTGCCAGCAGCGCCAGCCGGGGCAGGGGAAACTATGGCTACACCTTC
TRBJ2-1 . TRBV4-3 . CASRQVRGRGNEQFF TGCGCCAGCAGACAAGTCAGGGGCCGGGGCAATGAGCAGTTCTTC
TRBJ1-5 . TRBV6-1 . CASSEEFGSNQPQHF TGTGCCAGCAGTGAAGAGTTCGGTAGCAATCAGCCCCAGCATTTT
TRBJ1-1 few TRBV25-1 . CASSDPGQPLTEAFF TGTGCCAGCAGTGACCCCGGACAGCCATTGACTGAAGCTTTCTTT
TRBJ1-1 . TRBV18 . CASSPGGRHTEAFF TGTGCCAGCTCACCAGGAGGGAGACACACTGAAGCTTTCTTT
TRBJ1-5 once TRBV7-2 TRBD1 CASSRQGDQPQHF TGTGCCAGCAGCCGACAGGGCGATCAGCCCCAGCATTTT
TRBJ2-1 . TRBV7-9 TRBD2 CASSLITTSGGEQFF TGTGCCAGCAGCTTAATAACGACTAGCGGGGGGGAGCAGTTCTTC
TRBJ2-1 few TRBV6-5 . CASSYSTRPEIEEQFF TGTGCCAGCAGTTACTCTACGAGGCCTGAGATAGAAGAGCAGTTCTTC
TRBJ2-5 few TRBV28 . CASSGLQGRGETQYF TGTGCCAGCAGTGGATTACAGGGAAGGGGAGAGACCCAGTACTTC
TRBJ2-7 . TRBV9 . CASSEGVEGYEQYF TGTGCCAGCAGCGAGGGCGTGGAGGGGTACGAGCAGTACTTC
TRBJ1-5 . TRBV27 . CASSRSSNQPQHF TGTGCCAGCAGTCGTAGTAGCAATCAGCCCCAGCATTTT
TRBJ1-1 . TRBV5-1 . CASSLEGVGGTEAFF TGCGCCAGCAGCTTGGAGGGGGTAGGGGGCACTGAAGCTTTCTTT
TRBJ1-1 . TRBV5-1 . CASSPWGDTEAFF TGCGCCAGCAGCCCGTGGGGGGACACTGAAGCTTTCTTT